Shown below are 5 T cell receptor beta chains from a single sample sequenced in a study of T cell responses to AZD1222 COVID-19 vaccine. Profiling relied on immunoSEQ multiplex PCR, and the TCRdb table lists in-frame clones only, not all of them. In the table there are around 110,000 clones, about 92% of which are singletons. The source material was peripheral blood, sampled on day 0 of AZD1222 vaccination. These receptors originate from an adult in good health.

This clone was detected once. The V call is TRBV3-1 (or the pseudogene TRBV3-2), the J call TRBJ2-1; D is unresolved. Germline-derived CDR1 and CDR2 are LGHDT and YNNKEL (reference sequence). The CDR3 loop spans 14 amino acids. V shed 0 bases and J shed 4 bases, with 7 bases lying between them. In DNA form, the CDR3 reads TGTGCCAGCAGCCAAGATCAAGTTTACAATGAGCAGTTCTTC. Translating it yields CASSQDQVYNEQFF.

This chain uses TRBV5-1 with TRBJ2-1; tentative D call: TRBD1 (6 bases). Germline CDR1 and CDR2: SGHRS and YFSETQ. V was clipped by 4 bases and J by 9 bases, with 20 bases between them. The CDR3 has 15 amino acids. CDR3: CASSPDGTSSFEQFF. The CDR3 region has the DNA TGCGCCAGCAGCCCCGACGGGACATCGAGTTTTGAGCAGTTCTTC.

This rearrangement joins TRBV11-2 to TRBJ2-7; the match to TRBD2 covers 13 bases. This CDR3 has 16 amino acids. Trimming took 6 bases from V and 2 from J; bases not matched to a gene: 7. The germline gives CDR1 SGHAT, CDR2 FQNNGV. CDR3 DNA: TGTGCCAGCAGGGGACTAGCGGGACCAAGGGCCTACGAGCAGTACTTC. Translation: CASRGLAGPRAYEQYF. Using reference TRBV11-2 and TRBJ2-7 for the parts outside the CDR3, the full variable domain is EAGVAQSPRYKIIEKRQSVAFWCNPISGHATLYWYQQILGQGPKLLIQFQNNGVVDDSQLPKDRFSAERLKGVDSTLKIQPAKLEDSAVYLCASRGLAGPRAYEQYFGPGTRLTVT.

The rearrangement uses TRBV28 and TRBJ2-7, with D unresolved. The CDR3 is made up of 15 amino acids. V lost 2 bases to trimming and J lost 9 bases, with 20 bases between them. Looked up from germline, CDR1 is MDHEN and CDR2 is SYDVKM. CDR3 coding DNA: TGTGCCAGCAGTTTAGACACCCCCATCATACGAGGGCAGTACTTC. Its protein product is CASSLDTPIIRGQYF.

The chain combines TRBV7-9 with TRBJ2-6; D gene unclear. This CDR3 contains 14 residues. V was pared by 5 bases and J by 4 bases, with 9 bases between. Germline V gene sequence: CDR1 SEHNR, CDR2 FQNEAQ (reference sequence). Written as DNA, the CDR3 is TGTGCCAGCAGCCCCCAATCCGGGGCCAACGTCCTGACTTTC. Translation gives CASSPQSGANVLTF.